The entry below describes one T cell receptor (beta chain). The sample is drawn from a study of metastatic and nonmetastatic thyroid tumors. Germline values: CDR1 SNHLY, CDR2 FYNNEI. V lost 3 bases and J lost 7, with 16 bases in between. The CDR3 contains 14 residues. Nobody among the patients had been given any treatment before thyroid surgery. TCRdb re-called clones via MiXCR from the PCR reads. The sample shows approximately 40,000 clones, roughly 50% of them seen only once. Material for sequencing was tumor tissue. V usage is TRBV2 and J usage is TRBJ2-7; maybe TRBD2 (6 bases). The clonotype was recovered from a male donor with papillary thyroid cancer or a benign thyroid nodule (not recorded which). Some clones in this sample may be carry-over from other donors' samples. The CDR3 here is CASSEGGGWGEQYF. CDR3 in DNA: TGTGCCAGCAGTGAGGGGGGAGGCTGGGGGGAGCAGTACTTC.